These 20 T cell receptor beta chains originate from one sample sequenced in a study of blood T cell repertoires in COVID-19. Clones were read by immunoSEQ multiplex PCR, and TCRdb kept only the in-frame ones, dropping some. Among approximately 250,000 clones listed, approximately 85% were seen once. Sequencing used peripheral blood. These TCRs come from a man aged 45-65 years with COVID-19, enrolled during active disease.

The chain uses TRBV7-2 and TRBJ1-1; no firm D call. Germline V CDR1 and CDR2: SGHTA, FQGNSA. The CDR3 has 14 amino acids. Trimming left V 5 bases short and J 3 bases short, with 13 bases between. CDR3: CASSRTYRYTEAFF. CDR3 in DNA: TGTGCCAGCAGCCGGACTTATAGGTACACTGAAGCTTTCTTT. Filled out from reference TRBV7-2 and TRBJ1-1, the complete variable domain reads GAGVSQSPSNKVTEKGKDVELRCDPISGHTALYWYRQSLGQGLEFLIYFQGNSAPDKSGLPSDRFSAERTGGSVSTLTIQRTQQEDSAVYLCASSRTYRYTEAFFGQGTRLTVV.

This rearrangement joins TRBV19 to TRBJ1-1; 10 bases are a match to TRBD1. The length of the CDR3 is 14 residues. In germline, CDR1 is LNHDA, CDR2 SQIVND (reference sequence). V was pared by 8 bases and J by 6 bases, with 9 bases of the junction left unmatched. CDR3 protein: CASSKDRGYAEAFF. The CDR3 bases are TGTGCCAGTTCGAAGGACAGGGGGTACGCTGAAGCTTTCTTT.

This chain links TRBV27 with TRBJ2-7; weak D call: TRBD2 (6 bases). V dropped 2 bases and J dropped 3 bases, with 11 bases sitting between them. Per germline, CDR1 MNHEY and CDR2 SMNVEV (reference sequence). This CDR3 has 14 amino acids. CDR3 sequence reads: CASSLGGGFYEQYF. The CDR3 DNA sequence: TGTGCCAGCAGTTTAGGTGGGGGGTTCTACGAGCAGTACTTC.

This clone was seen more than once but under ten times. V gene TRBV6-5 combines with J gene TRBJ1-1, with D uncertain. The CDR3 length is 16 residues. The germline CDR1 and CDR2 sequences are MNHEY and SVGAGI. Trimming removed 0 bases at V and 1 base at J, with 12 bases between. The CDR3 DNA sequence: TGTGCCAGCAGTTACTCGATCTGGGGAGCGAACACTGAAGCTTTCTTT. Protein sequence: CASSYSIWGANTEAFF.

As regards this clone: The sample has other DNA sequences that encode this CDR3 too. The chain recombines TRBV9 with TRBJ2-1; TRBD1 matches at 7 bases. V shed 0 bases, J shed 4 bases, and the junction held 4 bases outside the gene matches. The CDR3 spans 15 residues. In germline, CDR1 is SGDLS, CDR2 YYNGEE. The CDR3 DNA reads TGTGCCAGCAGCGTAGGGCAGGGGGAGTACAATGAGCAGTTCTTC. It yields the protein CASSVGQGEYNEQFF.

J is TRBJ2-1 and V is TRBV5-1; 7 bases are a match to TRBD1. Germline lookup yields CDR1 SGHRS and CDR2 YFSETQ. CDR3 length equals 14 residues. J lost 3 bases, V lost 4 bases, and 4 bases had no gene match. The CDR3 DNA reads TGCGCCAGCAGCCAGGGGGAAAACTACAATGAGCAGTTCTTC. It translates to CASSQGENYNEQFF.

The CDR3 DNA follows: TGTGCCAGCAGTTTAGGAGACAGGGACACCGGGGAGCTGTTTTTT. Translation gives CASSLGDRDTGELFF. The chain is built from TRBV28 and TRBJ2-2; 7 positions match TRBD1. Trimming at V came to 2 bases and at J to 3 bases, leaving 3 bases not matched to a gene. The CDR3 contains 15 residues. The germline gives CDR1 MDHEN, CDR2 SYDVKM.

In this sample, this clone turned up once. CDR3 nucleotide sequence: TGTGCCAGCAGCGTAGCTCCCTTGGCCAGGGGGGACACCGGGGAGCTGTTTTTT. Its protein product is CASSVAPLARGDTGELFF. V and J are TRBV9 and TRBJ2-2, with D perhaps TRBD1 (7 bases). Between the trimmed V and J ends, which lost 0 bases and 3 bases, there was a span of 18 bases. CDR1 and CDR2 from the germline V gene are SGDLS and YYNGEE. This CDR3 comprises 18 residues.

This sequence joins TRBV5-1 and TRBJ1-4, with D perhaps TRBD1 (5 bases). The CDR3 loop spans 15 amino acids. V was cut by 4 bases and J by 2 bases, with 12 bases left in between. The germline gives CDR1 SGHRS, CDR2 YFSETQ. For the CDR3, the DNA is TGCGCCAGCAGCAATGGGGGGATGACTAATGAAAAACTGTTTTTT. This translates into CASSNGGMTNEKLFF.

This chain connects TRBV7-9 to TRBJ1-3; D is unclear. V was clipped by 8 bases and J by 2 bases, with 10 bases between them. The CDR3 length is 13 residues. Germline V gene lookup returns CDR1 SEHNR and CDR2 FQNEAQ (reference sequence). CDR3 in amino acids: CASPRGPGNTIYF. Here the CDR3 DNA reads TGTGCCAGCCCCCGAGGCCCTGGAAACACCATATATTTT. The full variable domain, with the rest looked up from reference TRBV7-9 and TRBJ1-3, is DTGVSQNPRHKITKRGQNVTFRCDPISEHNRLYWYRQTLGQGPEFLTYFQNEAQLEKSRLLSDRFSAERPKGSFSTLEIQRTEQGDSAMYLCASPRGPGNTIYFGEGSWLTVV.

Concerning this clone: At one end, the junction sequence differs from germline, possibly due to a read error. J is TRBJ2-1 and V is TRBV5-5; 9 bases map to TRBD2. CDR3 length equals 14 residues. The germline V gene encodes CDR1 SGHKS and CDR2 YYEKEE (reference sequence). The CDR3 sequence is CASSYGTSSVKPIF. DNA of the CDR3: TGTGCCAGCAGCTACGGGACTAGCTCAGTCAAGCCAATCTTC.

V and J are TRBV11-2 and TRBJ1-2; D is possibly TRBD1 (6 bases). The CDR3 contains 17 residues. Trimming left V 1 base short and J 2 bases short, with 17 bases between. Germline V CDR1 and CDR2: SGHAT, FQNNGV. The CDR3 spells CASSLGSLTGRNYGYTF. The DNA of the CDR3 is TGTGCCAGCAGCTTAGGTAGCTTGACAGGACGAAACTATGGCTACACCTTC. Using reference TRBV11-2 and TRBJ1-2 for the parts outside the CDR3, the full variable domain is EAGVAQSPRYKIIEKRQSVAFWCNPISGHATLYWYQQILGQGPKLLIQFQNNGVVDDSQLPKDRFSAERLKGVDSTLKIQPAKLEDSAVYLCASSLGSLTGRNYGYTFGSGTRLTVV.

The chain employs TRBV6-2 or TRBV6-3 and TRBJ1-1; D gene unclear. From germline, CDR1 is MNHEY and CDR2 SVGEGT. The CDR3 is 13 residues long. Between the trimmed V and J ends, which lost 0 bases and 7 bases, there was a span of 9 bases. The CDR3 DNA reads TGTGCCAGCAGTTACTCGCAGGTTTTTGAAGCTTTCTTT. It specifies CASSYSQVFEAFF.

V is TRBV4-1 and J is TRBJ2-1; D is undetermined. The CDR3 is 13 amino acids. The V gene lost 3 bases and the J gene lost 5 bases, with 8 bases spanning the gap. Germline V gives CDR1 MGHRA, CDR2 YSYEKL. The CDR3 DNA follows: TGCGCCAGCAGCCACCTTCCGGACAATGAGCAGTTCTTC. Translated, it gives CASSHLPDNEQFF.

This chain joins TRBV19 and TRBJ1-5; TRBD1 matches at 7 bases. Per germline, CDR1 LNHDA and CDR2 SQIVND (reference sequence). CDR3 size: 17 residues. Trimming took 7 bases from V and 3 from J; bases not matched to a gene: 15. This CDR3 is CASTRRQGTLSNQPQHF. The CDR3 coding sequence is TGTGCCAGTACCCGAAGACAGGGCACCCTCTCCAATCAGCCCCAGCATTTT.

The CDR3 protein is CASSSQTGAGYTF. The CDR3 region has the DNA TGTGCCAGCAGTTCCCAGACAGGGGCAGGCTACACCTTC. The rearrangement joins TRBV27 to TRBJ1-2, with 8 nucleotides matching TRBD1. The trim removed 4 bases at V and 8 bases at J, leaving 6 bases unmatched. Germline V lookup: CDR1 MNHEY, CDR2 SMNVEV (reference sequence). The length of the CDR3 is 13 residues.

The chain employs TRBV2 and TRBJ1-6; D perhaps matches TRBD1 (6 bases). V shed 7 bases and J shed 8 bases, with 12 bases lying between them. The CDR3 sequence is 13 residues long. Germline CDR1 SNHLY, CDR2 FYNNEI. Here the CDR3 reads CASKGDTYSPLHF. Written as DNA, the CDR3 is TGTGCCAGCAAAGGGGACACTTATTCACCCCTCCACTTT.

V and J are TRBV7-3 and TRBJ1-2, with no clear D. Trimming pared 5 bases from V and 0 bases from J, leaving 7 bases between. This CDR3 has 13 amino acids. From germline, CDR1 is SGHTA and CDR2 FQGTGA. The CDR3 bases are TGTGCCAGCAGCCCGGGTCCTAACTATGGCTACACCTTC. Translated: CASSPGPNYGYTF.

V usage is TRBV28 and J usage is TRBJ2-1; the D gene is possibly TRBD2 (7 bases). The germline gives CDR1 MDHEN, CDR2 SYDVKM. V was clipped by 3 bases and J by 4 bases, with 22 bases between them. The CDR3 sequence is 18 residues long. In nucleotides, the CDR3 is TGTGCCAGCAGTTTTTTAACGTCCGGGGGCGGGGGATACAATGAGCAGTTCTTC. This translates into CASSFLTSGGGGYNEQFF.

The chain employs TRBV2 and TRBJ2-1; 10 nucleotides align to TRBD2. V lost 6 bases to trimming and J lost 4 bases; unmatched junction nucleotides: 6. Germline-derived CDR1 and CDR2 are SNHLY and FYNNEI. The CDR3 spans 15 residues. CDR3 DNA: TGTGCCAGCAGGCAACTAGCGGGAAATTACAATGAGCAGTTCTTC. It yields the protein CASRQLAGNYNEQFF. The whole variable domain, remainder taken from reference TRBV2 and TRBJ2-1, is EPEVTQTPSHQVTQMGQEVILRCVPISNHLYFYWYRQILGQKVEFLVSFYNNEISEKSEIFDDQFSVERPDGSNFTLKIRSTKLEDSAMYFCASRQLAGNYNEQFFGPGTRLTVL.